The rows below give T cell receptor beta chains drawn from one sample of a study of blood T cell repertoires in COVID-19. The repertoire was sequenced with immunoSEQ multiplex PCR; TCRdb's copy has only in-frame clones and lacks some. The sample yields about 150,000 clones, 70% to 90% seen once. The sequencing sample was made of PBMCs or T cells enriched from blood (not recorded which). The source of these receptors is a man aged 45 to 65 who had recovered from COVID-19. Both conserved end residues are part of each CDR3. Each record gives: clone size, D gene, J gene, V gene, CDR3 DNA, CDR3 protein. D genes are given only for firm matches. The size field is filled for only some rows; it gives once, few, many or a size class.

clone size: NA; D gene: NA; J gene: TRBJ2-1; V gene: TRBV25-1; CDR3 DNA: TGTGCCAGCAGTGAATGGTCGGCCTACAATGAGCAGTTCTTC; CDR3 protein: CASSEWSAYNEQFF
clone size: NA; D gene: TRBD1; J gene: TRBJ1-3; V gene: TRBV29-1; CDR3 DNA: TGCAGCGTTGAAAGGGGACAGGGGGCTTATGGAAACACCATATATTTT; CDR3 protein: CSVERGQGAYGNTIYF
clone size: once; D gene: NA; J gene: TRBJ1-1; V gene: TRBV19; CDR3 DNA: TGTGCCAGTAGTATAGTTCCCGGGGAAGCTTTCTTT; CDR3 protein: CASSIVPGEAFF
clone size: NA; D gene: NA; J gene: TRBJ1-1; V gene: TRBV7-2; CDR3 DNA: TGTGCCAGCAGCTTAGACAAGGACACAGCACACACTGAAGCTTTCTTT; CDR3 protein: CASSLDKDTAHTEAFF
clone size: NA; D gene: NA; J gene: TRBJ2-1; V gene: TRBV4-3; CDR3 DNA: TGCGCCAGCAGCCAAGACCCGTTTTTGAGCTCCTACAATGAGCAGTTCTTC; CDR3 protein: CASSQDPFLSSYNEQFF
clone size: NA; D gene: TRBD1; J gene: TRBJ1-4; V gene: TRBV7-2; CDR3 DNA: TGTGCCAGCAGCCCCGGGGACAGGGCGACTAATGAAAAACTGTTTTTT; CDR3 protein: CASSPGDRATNEKLFF
clone size: NA; D gene: TRBD2; J gene: TRBJ2-1; V gene: TRBV28; CDR3 DNA: TGTGCCAGCGGGGAGGTGTCGGGAGGCTCCTACAATGAGCAGTTCTTC; CDR3 protein: CASGEVSGGSYNEQFF
clone size: NA; D gene: TRBD1; J gene: TRBJ2-1; V gene: TRBV11-2; CDR3 DNA: TGTGCCAGCAGCTTAACTGCGACAGGGGGGAATGAGCAGTTCTTC; CDR3 protein: CASSLTATGGNEQFF
clone size: NA; D gene: TRBD1; J gene: TRBJ1-3; V gene: TRBV7-2; CDR3 DNA: TGTGCCAGCAGCTTACGCAGGGGGGTTTCAGGAAACACCATATATTTT; CDR3 protein: CASSLRRGVSGNTIYF
clone size: NA; D gene: TRBD1; J gene: TRBJ1-2; V gene: TRBV9; CDR3 DNA: TGTGCCAGCAGCGGGACAGGGCGGGGCTATGGCTACACCTTC; CDR3 protein: CASSGTGRGYGYTF
clone size: NA; D gene: TRBD1; J gene: TRBJ2-7; V gene: TRBV27; CDR3 DNA: TGTGCCAGCAGGCCGACAGGGACGGTTGGCGAGCAGTACTTC; CDR3 protein: CASRPTGTVGEQYF
clone size: NA; D gene: TRBD2; J gene: TRBJ2-5; V gene: TRBV5-1; CDR3 DNA: TGCGCCAGCACAGGGACTAGCGGGAGGGAGACCCAGTACTTC; CDR3 protein: CASTGTSGRETQYF
clone size: NA; D gene: TRBD1; J gene: TRBJ1-3; V gene: TRBV5-5; CDR3 DNA: TGTGCCAGCAGCTTGTGGACAGGGGGTGGAAACACCATATATTTT; CDR3 protein: CASSLWTGGGNTIYF
clone size: NA; D gene: TRBD2; J gene: TRBJ2-1; V gene: TRBV27; CDR3 DNA: TGTGCCAGCAGTGTAACTAGCGGGGGGCTCTACAATGAGCAGTTCTTC; CDR3 protein: CASSVTSGGLYNEQFF
clone size: NA; D gene: TRBD1; J gene: TRBJ1-5; V gene: TRBV6-5; CDR3 DNA: TGTGCCAGCAGGGGGACAGGCAATCAGCCCCAGCATTTT; CDR3 protein: CASRGTGNQPQHF
clone size: NA; D gene: TRBD2; J gene: TRBJ2-7; V gene: TRBV5-4; CDR3 DNA: TGTGCCAGCAGCGCCACCGGGAGGTTCTACGAGCAGTACTTC; CDR3 protein: CASSATGRFYEQYF
clone size: NA; D gene: TRBD1; J gene: TRBJ1-6; V gene: TRBV6-2/TRBV6-3; CDR3 DNA: TGTGCCAGCCGCCGGGACAGTGAAAATTCACCCCTCCACTTT; CDR3 protein: CASRRDSENSPLHF
clone size: NA; D gene: TRBD2; J gene: TRBJ2-2; V gene: TRBV2; CDR3 DNA: TGTGCCAGCCTCTTCCGGGGGCTAGCGGGAACCGGGGAGCTGTTTTTT; CDR3 protein: CASLFRGLAGTGELFF
clone size: NA; D gene: NA; J gene: TRBJ2-5; V gene: TRBV20-1; CDR3 DNA: TGCAGTGCTAGTTTAACCGCGACATGGTACTTC; CDR3 protein: CSASLTATWYF
clone size: NA; D gene: NA; J gene: TRBJ2-5; V gene: TRBV3-1/TRBV3-2; CDR3 DNA: TGTGCCAGCAGCCCGGGGTCCTGGGGAGAGACCCAGTACTTC; CDR3 protein: CASSPGSWGETQYF
clone size: NA; D gene: NA; J gene: TRBJ2-4; V gene: TRBV7-2; CDR3 DNA: TGTGCCAGCAGACACGAGCCTACTAGTGCCAAAAACATTCAGTACTTC; CDR3 protein: CASRHEPTSAKNIQYF
clone size: NA; D gene: NA; J gene: TRBJ1-5; V gene: TRBV7-2; CDR3 DNA: TGTGCCAGCAGCTTAGCGGTTTCAGGCAATCAGCCCCAGCATTTT; CDR3 protein: CASSLAVSGNQPQHF
clone size: NA; D gene: NA; J gene: TRBJ1-2; V gene: TRBV3-1/TRBV3-2; CDR3 DNA: TGTGCCAGCAGCCGGGGAGGGGACTATGGCTACACCTTC; CDR3 protein: CASSRGGDYGYTF
clone size: NA; D gene: TRBD1; J gene: TRBJ2-2; V gene: TRBV7-8; CDR3 DNA: TGTGCCAGCAGCTTAAGGACAGGGCAAAGTACCGGGGAGCTGTTTTTT; CDR3 protein: CASSLRTGQSTGELFF
clone size: NA; D gene: TRBD1; J gene: TRBJ1-1; V gene: TRBV3-1/TRBV3-2; CDR3 DNA: TGTGCCAGCAGACAGGGGGACAGGAGGAACACTGAAGCTTTCTTT; CDR3 protein: CASRQGDRRNTEAFF
clone size: NA; D gene: NA; J gene: TRBJ2-3; V gene: TRBV14; CDR3 DNA: TGTGCCAGCAGCCAAGAACTAACAGATACGCAGTATTTT; CDR3 protein: CASSQELTDTQYF
clone size: NA; D gene: TRBD1; J gene: TRBJ1-2; V gene: TRBV18; CDR3 DNA: TGTGCCAGCTCACAGGACAGGGACTATGGCTACACCTTC; CDR3 protein: CASSQDRDYGYTF
clone size: NA; D gene: TRBD1; J gene: TRBJ1-4; V gene: TRBV7-7; CDR3 DNA: TGTGCCAGCAGCTTAGGAGCAGGGGGAACTGAAAAACTGTTTTTT; CDR3 protein: CASSLGAGGTEKLFF
clone size: NA; D gene: NA; J gene: TRBJ1-4; V gene: TRBV28; CDR3 DNA: TGTGCCAGCAGTTTACCCCAGGGGATGGTAAATGAAAAACTGTTTTTT; CDR3 protein: CASSLPQGMVNEKLFF
clone size: NA; D gene: NA; J gene: TRBJ1-1; V gene: TRBV20-1; CDR3 DNA: TGCAGTGCTAGTAGGACAGCGAACACTGAAGCTTTCTTT; CDR3 protein: CSASRTANTEAFF
clone size: NA; D gene: TRBD2; J gene: TRBJ2-5; V gene: TRBV7-2; CDR3 DNA: TGTGCCAGCAGCTTAGGACTAGCGGAGACCCAGTACTTC; CDR3 protein: CASSLGLAETQYF
clone size: NA; D gene: TRBD1; J gene: TRBJ1-6; V gene: TRBV7-2; CDR3 DNA: TGTGCCAGCAGCACCCATCGACAGGGGCAAAATTCACCCCTCCACTTT; CDR3 protein: CASSTHRQGQNSPLHF
clone size: NA; D gene: TRBD2; J gene: TRBJ2-7; V gene: TRBV2; CDR3 DNA: TGTGCCAGCAGTCGGCGCGGGACTAGCTACGAGCAGTACTTC; CDR3 protein: CASSRRGTSYEQYF
clone size: few; D gene: NA; J gene: TRBJ1-2; V gene: TRBV2; CDR3 DNA: TGTGCCAGCATCAGAGACAGAAACTATGGCTACACCTTC; CDR3 protein: CASIRDRNYGYTF
clone size: NA; D gene: NA; J gene: TRBJ1-1; V gene: TRBV20-1; CDR3 DNA: TGCAGTGCTAGGGAGGGCACTGAAGCTTTCTTT; CDR3 protein: CSAREGTEAFF
clone size: NA; D gene: NA; J gene: TRBJ1-2; V gene: TRBV4-2; CDR3 DNA: TGTGCCAGCAGCCTCAAGCACGGTAACTATGGCTACACCTTC; CDR3 protein: CASSLKHGNYGYTF
clone size: NA; D gene: NA; J gene: TRBJ1-1; V gene: TRBV4-1; CDR3 DNA: TGCGCCAGCAGCCAGGGCCACCATCAGGGTGGAACTGAAGCTTTCTTT; CDR3 protein: CASSQGHHQGGTEAFF
clone size: NA; D gene: NA; J gene: TRBJ2-5; V gene: TRBV11-2; CDR3 DNA: TGTGCCAGCAGCTTAGATAGGCAGGTCACAGAGACCCAGTACTTC; CDR3 protein: CASSLDRQVTETQYF
clone size: NA; D gene: TRBD2; J gene: TRBJ2-3; V gene: TRBV11-3; CDR3 DNA: TGTGCCAGCAGCATCCCCGGGGGGACGCAGTATTTT; CDR3 protein: CASSIPGGTQYF
clone size: NA; D gene: TRBD2; J gene: TRBJ2-3; V gene: TRBV5-4; CDR3 DNA: TGTGCCAGCAGCTTGGTCTGGGGGGGAGGGGTCCCAGATACGCAGTATTTT; CDR3 protein: CASSLVWGGGVPDTQYF
clone size: NA; D gene: NA; J gene: TRBJ1-2; V gene: TRBV5-1; CDR3 DNA: TGCGCCAGCAGCTTGAACAGGGAGACCGGCTACACCTTC; CDR3 protein: CASSLNRETGYTF
clone size: few; D gene: TRBD1; J gene: TRBJ1-5; V gene: TRBV6-5; CDR3 DNA: TGTGCCAGCAGAGCGGACAGGGCGAATCAGCCCCAGCATTTT; CDR3 protein: CASRADRANQPQHF
clone size: NA; D gene: NA; J gene: TRBJ1-1; V gene: TRBV28; CDR3 DNA: TGTGCCAGCAGTCCGGGACACTCGATGAACACTGAAGCTTTCTTT; CDR3 protein: CASSPGHSMNTEAFF
clone size: NA; D gene: TRBD1; J gene: TRBJ1-1; V gene: TRBV28; CDR3 DNA: TGTGCCAGCAGTTCCTGGACAGGGCCCCACACTGAAGCTTTCTTT; CDR3 protein: CASSSWTGPHTEAFF
clone size: NA; D gene: NA; J gene: TRBJ1-1; V gene: TRBV27; CDR3 DNA: TGTGCCAGCAGTTTAAACCTCCCTTCTCGGGCTTTCTTT; CDR3 protein: CASSLNLPSRAFF
clone size: few; D gene: TRBD2; J gene: TRBJ2-1; V gene: TRBV19; CDR3 DNA: TGTGCCAGTAGTTCGCTAGCGGGAGGTGTTATTAATGAGCAGTTCTTC; CDR3 protein: CASSSLAGGVINEQFF
clone size: NA; D gene: TRBD1; J gene: TRBJ2-5; V gene: TRBV29-1; CDR3 DNA: TGCAGCGTTCCTAAGGACAGGGGATATGGGGAGACCCAGTACTTC; CDR3 protein: CSVPKDRGYGETQYF
clone size: NA; D gene: NA; J gene: TRBJ1-2; V gene: TRBV10-3; CDR3 DNA: TGTGCCATCAGTGAGTCAGGGGTCCCCGGCTACACCTTC; CDR3 protein: CAISESGVPGYTF
clone size: NA; D gene: NA; J gene: TRBJ1-2; V gene: TRBV18; CDR3 DNA: TGTGCCAGCTCACCAAACCCGGGTCCGGACTATGGCTACACCTTC; CDR3 protein: CASSPNPGPDYGYTF
clone size: NA; D gene: NA; J gene: TRBJ2-5; V gene: TRBV5-1; CDR3 DNA: TGCGCCAGCAGCGTCCGGACTATGCAAGAGACCCAGTACTTC; CDR3 protein: CASSVRTMQETQYF
clone size: NA; D gene: NA; J gene: TRBJ1-2; V gene: TRBV5-4; CDR3 DNA: TGTGCCAGCAGCCAGCGGACGGGTCGTGCATATGGCTACACCTTC; CDR3 protein: CASSQRTGRAYGYTF
clone size: NA; D gene: TRBD2; J gene: TRBJ2-1; V gene: TRBV6-5; CDR3 DNA: TGTGCCAGCAGTTACTATCGGGGGGGGGACAATGAGCAGTTCTTC; CDR3 protein: CASSYYRGGDNEQFF
clone size: NA; D gene: TRBD1; J gene: TRBJ1-6; V gene: TRBV28; CDR3 DNA: TGTGCCAGCAGAACAGGGGACCGGAGTTCACCCCTCCACTTT; CDR3 protein: CASRTGDRSSPLHF
clone size: NA; D gene: NA; J gene: TRBJ2-5; V gene: TRBV5-6; CDR3 DNA: TGTGCCAGCAGCTTTGTAGAAGAGACCCAGTACTTC; CDR3 protein: CASSFVEETQYF
clone size: NA; D gene: TRBD1; J gene: TRBJ1-4; V gene: TRBV5-1; CDR3 DNA: TGCGCCAGCAGATCAGGGGGTGGTGAAAAACTGTTTTTT; CDR3 protein: CASRSGGGEKLFF